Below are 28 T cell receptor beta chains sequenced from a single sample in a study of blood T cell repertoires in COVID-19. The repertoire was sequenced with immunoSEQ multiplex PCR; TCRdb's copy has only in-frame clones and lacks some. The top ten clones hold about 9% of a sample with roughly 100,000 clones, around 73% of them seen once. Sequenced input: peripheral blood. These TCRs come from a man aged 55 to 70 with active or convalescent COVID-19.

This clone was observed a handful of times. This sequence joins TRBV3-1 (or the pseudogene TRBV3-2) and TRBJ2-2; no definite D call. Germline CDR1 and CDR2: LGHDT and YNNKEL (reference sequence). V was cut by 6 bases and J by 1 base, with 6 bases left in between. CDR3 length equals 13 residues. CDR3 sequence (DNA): TGTGCCAGCAGGCAGGAGAACACCGGGGAGCTGTTTTTT. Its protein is CASRQENTGELFF.

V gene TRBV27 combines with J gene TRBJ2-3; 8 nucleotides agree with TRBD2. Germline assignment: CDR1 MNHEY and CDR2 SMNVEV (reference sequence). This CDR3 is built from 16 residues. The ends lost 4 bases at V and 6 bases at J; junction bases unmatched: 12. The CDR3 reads CASSSRGSGETDTQYF. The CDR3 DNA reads TGTGCCAGCAGTTCCCGTGGTAGCGGGGAGACCGATACGCAGTATTTT.

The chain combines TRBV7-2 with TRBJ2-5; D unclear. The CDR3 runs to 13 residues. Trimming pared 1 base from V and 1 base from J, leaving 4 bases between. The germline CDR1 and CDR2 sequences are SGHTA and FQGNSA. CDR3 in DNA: TGTGCCAGCAGCTTAGGACTCCAAGAGACCCAGTACTTC. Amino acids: CASSLGLQETQYF.

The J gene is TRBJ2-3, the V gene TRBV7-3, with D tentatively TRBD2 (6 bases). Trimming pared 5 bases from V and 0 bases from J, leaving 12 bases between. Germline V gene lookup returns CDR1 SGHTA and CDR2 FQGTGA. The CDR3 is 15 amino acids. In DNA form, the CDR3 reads TGTGCCAGCAGCCCGGGGACTTCTAGCACAGATACGCAGTATTTT. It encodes CASSPGTSSTDTQYF.

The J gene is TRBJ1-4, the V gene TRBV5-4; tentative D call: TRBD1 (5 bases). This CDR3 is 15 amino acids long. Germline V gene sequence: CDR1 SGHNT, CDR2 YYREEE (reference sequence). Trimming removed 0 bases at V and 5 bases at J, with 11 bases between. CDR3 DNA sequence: TGTGCCAGCAGCTTGGATGGGGGGAGCAATGAAAAACTGTTTTTT. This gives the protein CASSLDGGSNEKLFF.

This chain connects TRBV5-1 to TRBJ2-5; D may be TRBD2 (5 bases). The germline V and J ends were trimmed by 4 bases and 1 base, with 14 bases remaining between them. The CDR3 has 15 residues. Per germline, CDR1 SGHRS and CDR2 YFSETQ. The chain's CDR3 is CASSPNLSAQETQYF. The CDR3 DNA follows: TGCGCCAGCAGCCCGAATCTTAGCGCCCAAGAGACCCAGTACTTC.

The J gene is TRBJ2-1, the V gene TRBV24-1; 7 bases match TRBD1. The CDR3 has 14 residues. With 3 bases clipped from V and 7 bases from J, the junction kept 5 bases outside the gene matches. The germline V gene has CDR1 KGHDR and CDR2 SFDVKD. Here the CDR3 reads CATSDPGQWNEQFF. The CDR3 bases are TGTGCCACCAGTGATCCGGGACAGTGGAATGAGCAGTTCTTC.

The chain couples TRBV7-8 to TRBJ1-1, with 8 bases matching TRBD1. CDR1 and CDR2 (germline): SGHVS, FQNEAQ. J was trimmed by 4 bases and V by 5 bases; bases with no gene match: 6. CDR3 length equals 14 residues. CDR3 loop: CASSHGQGSTEAFF. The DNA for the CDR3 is TGTGCCAGCAGCCATGGACAGGGAAGCACTGAAGCTTTCTTT.

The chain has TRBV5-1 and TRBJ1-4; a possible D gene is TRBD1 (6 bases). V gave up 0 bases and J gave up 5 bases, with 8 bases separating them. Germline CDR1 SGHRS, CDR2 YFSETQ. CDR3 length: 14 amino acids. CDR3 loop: CASSLGTGNEKLFF. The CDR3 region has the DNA TGCGCCAGCAGCTTGGGTACAGGGAATGAAAAACTGTTTTTT.

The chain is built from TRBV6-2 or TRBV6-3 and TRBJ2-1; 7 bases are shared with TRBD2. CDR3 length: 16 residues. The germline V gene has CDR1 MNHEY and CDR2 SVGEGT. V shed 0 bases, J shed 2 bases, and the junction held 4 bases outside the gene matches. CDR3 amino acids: CASSYSLAETYNEQFF. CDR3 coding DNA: TGTGCCAGCAGTTACTCCCTAGCGGAGACCTACAATGAGCAGTTCTTC.

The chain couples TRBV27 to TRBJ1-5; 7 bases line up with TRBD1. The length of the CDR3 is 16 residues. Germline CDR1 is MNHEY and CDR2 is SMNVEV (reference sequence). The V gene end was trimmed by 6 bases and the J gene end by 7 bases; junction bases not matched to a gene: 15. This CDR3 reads CASRTLRQGQSQPQHF. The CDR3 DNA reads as TGTGCCAGCAGGACCTTGCGACAGGGACAGAGCCAGCCCCAGCATTTT.

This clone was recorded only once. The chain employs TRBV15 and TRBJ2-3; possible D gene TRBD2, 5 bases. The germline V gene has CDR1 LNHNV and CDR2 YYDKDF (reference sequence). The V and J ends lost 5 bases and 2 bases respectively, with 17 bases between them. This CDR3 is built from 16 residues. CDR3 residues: CATSAREKDITDTQYF. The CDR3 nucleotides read TGTGCCACCAGCGCTCGGGAAAAAGACATCACAGATACGCAGTATTTT.

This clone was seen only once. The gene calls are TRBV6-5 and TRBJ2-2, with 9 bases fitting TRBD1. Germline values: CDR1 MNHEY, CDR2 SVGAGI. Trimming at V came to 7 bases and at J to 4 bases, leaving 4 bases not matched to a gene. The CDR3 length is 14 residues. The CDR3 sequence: CASTGQGITGELFF. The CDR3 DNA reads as TGTGCCAGCACCGGACAGGGGATCACCGGGGAGCTGTTTTTT.

CDR3 in DNA: TGTGCCAGTAAATCCGGGACAGGGATGAACACTGAAGCTTTCTTT. Translated: CASKSGTGMNTEAFF. The V call is TRBV19, the J call TRBJ1-1; the match to TRBD1 covers 9 bases. Germline V CDR1 and CDR2: LNHDA, SQIVND (reference sequence). The V and J ends lost 7 bases and 0 bases, in that order; junction bases with no gene match: 6. The CDR3 totals 15 residues.

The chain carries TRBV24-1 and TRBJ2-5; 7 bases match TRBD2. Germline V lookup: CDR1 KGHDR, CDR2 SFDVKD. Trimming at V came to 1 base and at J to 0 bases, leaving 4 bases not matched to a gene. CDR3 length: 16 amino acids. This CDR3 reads CATSDFGREHQETQYF. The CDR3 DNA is TGTGCCACCAGTGATTTCGGGCGGGAGCACCAAGAGACCCAGTACTTC.

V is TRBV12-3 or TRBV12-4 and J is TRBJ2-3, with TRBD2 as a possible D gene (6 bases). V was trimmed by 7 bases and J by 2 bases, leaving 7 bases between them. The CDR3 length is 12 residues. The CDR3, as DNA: TGTGCCAGCATGGGACTCACAGATACGCAGTATTTT. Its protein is CASMGLTDTQYF.

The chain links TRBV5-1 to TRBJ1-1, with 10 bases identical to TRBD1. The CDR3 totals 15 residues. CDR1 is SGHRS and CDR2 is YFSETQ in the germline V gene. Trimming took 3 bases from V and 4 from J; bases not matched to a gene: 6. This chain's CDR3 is CASSSSGTGATEAFF. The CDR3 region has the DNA TGCGCCAGCAGCTCATCCGGGACAGGGGCCACTGAAGCTTTCTTT.

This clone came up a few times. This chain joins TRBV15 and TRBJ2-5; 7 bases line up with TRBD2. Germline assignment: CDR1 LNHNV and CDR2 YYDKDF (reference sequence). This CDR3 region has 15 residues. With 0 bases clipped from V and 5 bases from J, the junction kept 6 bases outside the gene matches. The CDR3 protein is CATSREKVGGETQYF. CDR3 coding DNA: TGTGCCACCAGCAGAGAGAAAGTGGGGGGGGAGACCCAGTACTTC.

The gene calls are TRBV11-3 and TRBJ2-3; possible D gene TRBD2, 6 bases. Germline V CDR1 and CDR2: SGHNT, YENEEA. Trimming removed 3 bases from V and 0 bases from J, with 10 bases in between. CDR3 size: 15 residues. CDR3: CASSFSGTSTDTQYF. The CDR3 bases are TGTGCCAGCAGCTTCTCCGGGACTAGCACAGATACGCAGTATTTT.

The CDR3 DNA is TGTGCGACCGTAGGGGGGACAGGACACCAGCAAGAGACCCAGTACTTC. Protein: CATVGGTGHQQETQYF. The V call is TRBV7-9, the J call TRBJ2-5, with 8 nucleotides matching TRBD1. Germline CDR1 reads SEHNR; CDR2 reads FQNEAQ (reference sequence). The CDR3 totals 16 residues.

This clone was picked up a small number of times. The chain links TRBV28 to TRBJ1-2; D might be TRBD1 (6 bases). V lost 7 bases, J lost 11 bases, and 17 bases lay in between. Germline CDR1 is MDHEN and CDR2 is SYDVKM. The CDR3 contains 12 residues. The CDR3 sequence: CASTTGTLSYTF. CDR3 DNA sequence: TGTGCCAGCACCACAGGGACGCTGAGTTACACCTTC.

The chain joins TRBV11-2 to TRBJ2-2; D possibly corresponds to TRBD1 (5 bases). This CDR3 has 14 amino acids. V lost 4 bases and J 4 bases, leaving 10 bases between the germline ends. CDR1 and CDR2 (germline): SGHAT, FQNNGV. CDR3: CASSWQGGTGELFF. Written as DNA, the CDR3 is TGTGCCAGCAGCTGGCAGGGTGGCACCGGGGAGCTGTTTTTT.

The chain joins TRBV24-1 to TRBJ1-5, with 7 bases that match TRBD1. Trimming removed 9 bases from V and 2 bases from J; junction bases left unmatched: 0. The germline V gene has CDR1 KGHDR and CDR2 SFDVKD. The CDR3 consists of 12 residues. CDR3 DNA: TGTGCCACCGGACAGGGCAATCAGCCCCAGCATTTT. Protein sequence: CATGQGNQPQHF.

The CDR3 protein is CASSLTGVNGYTF. CDR3 in DNA: TGTGCCAGCAGTTTAACAGGGGTCAATGGCTACACCTTC. The chain joins TRBV28 to TRBJ1-2, with 7 bases identical to TRBD1. This CDR3 has 13 amino acids. The germline V gene has CDR1 MDHEN and CDR2 SYDVKM. The trim removed 2 bases at V and 6 bases at J, leaving 3 bases unmatched.

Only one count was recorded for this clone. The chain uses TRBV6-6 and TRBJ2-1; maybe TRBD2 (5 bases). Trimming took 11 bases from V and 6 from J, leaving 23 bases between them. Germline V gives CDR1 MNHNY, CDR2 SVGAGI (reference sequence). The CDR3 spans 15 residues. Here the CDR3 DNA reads TGTGCCGCCCGACTCCAGGCGGGTTCCCCCAATGAGCAGTTCTTC. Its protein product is CAARLQAGSPNEQFF.

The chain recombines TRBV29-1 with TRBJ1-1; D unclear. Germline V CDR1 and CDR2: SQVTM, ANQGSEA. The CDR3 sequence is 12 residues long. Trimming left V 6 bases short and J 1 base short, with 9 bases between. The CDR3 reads CSVARSNTEAFF. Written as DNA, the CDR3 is TGCAGCGTCGCCAGGTCGAACACTGAAGCTTTCTTT.

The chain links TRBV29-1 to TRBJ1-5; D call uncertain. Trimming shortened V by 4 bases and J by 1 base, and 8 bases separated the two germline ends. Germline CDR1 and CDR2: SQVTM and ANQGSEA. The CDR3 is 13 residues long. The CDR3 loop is CSVVSGSNQPQHF. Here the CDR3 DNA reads TGCAGCGTTGTTTCGGGGAGCAATCAGCCCCAGCATTTT.

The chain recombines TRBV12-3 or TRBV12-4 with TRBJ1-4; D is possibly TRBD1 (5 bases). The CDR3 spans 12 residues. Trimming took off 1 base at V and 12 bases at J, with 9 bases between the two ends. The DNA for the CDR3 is TGTGCCAGCAGTTTAGGGTGGGGGGAACTGTTTTTT. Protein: CASSLGWGELFF.